This T cell receptor beta chain was sequenced during a study of Tregs in tolerant kidney transplant recipients. Overall study: Mixed chimerism was transient after nonmyeloablative marrow transplants from related graft donors. The study's findings and limits: Donor-specific Treg expansion exceeded global Treg expansion in tolerant patients, suggesting antigen drive. Biological reproducibility was not directly addressed, but technical replication error appeared minimal.

Some clones are missing from TCRdb's copy, which holds only in-frame ones; the method was immunoSEQ multiplex PCR. The profile covers about 110,000 clones, with 90% appearing a single time and just under 0.35% taken by the ten largest. Unstimulated Tregs (CD4+CD25+CD127-) and CD4+CD25- non-Tregs were sorted from PBMCs. In its sample, this clone was seen once. The antigen is not known. The TCR was taken from a human donor who received a combined kidney and bone marrow transplant. The specimen comprised CD4+ T cells from blood, sampled before the transplant.

CDR3 DNA: TGTGCCAGCAGCTGGAGCGGACAGGGAGGTGAAAAACTGTTTTTT. It yields the protein CASSWSGQGGEKLFF. This chain connects TRBV5-5 to TRBJ1-4, with 8 nucleotides matching TRBD1. The CDR3 runs 15 residues. V gave up 3 bases and J gave up 7 bases; unmatched junction bases: 8. The germline gives CDR1 SGHKS, CDR2 YYEKEE (reference sequence).